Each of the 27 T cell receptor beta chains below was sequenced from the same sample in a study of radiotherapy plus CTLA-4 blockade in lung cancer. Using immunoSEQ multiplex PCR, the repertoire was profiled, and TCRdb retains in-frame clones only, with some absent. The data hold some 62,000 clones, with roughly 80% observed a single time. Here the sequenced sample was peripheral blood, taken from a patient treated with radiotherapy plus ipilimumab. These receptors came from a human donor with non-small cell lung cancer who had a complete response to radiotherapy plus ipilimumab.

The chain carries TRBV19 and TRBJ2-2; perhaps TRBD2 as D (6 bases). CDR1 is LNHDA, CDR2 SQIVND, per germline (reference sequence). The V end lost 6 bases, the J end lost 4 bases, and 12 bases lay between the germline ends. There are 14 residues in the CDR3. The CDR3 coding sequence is TGTGCCAGTAGATTGGAGGGAGGCACCGGGGAGCTGTTTTTT. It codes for CASRLEGGTGELFF.

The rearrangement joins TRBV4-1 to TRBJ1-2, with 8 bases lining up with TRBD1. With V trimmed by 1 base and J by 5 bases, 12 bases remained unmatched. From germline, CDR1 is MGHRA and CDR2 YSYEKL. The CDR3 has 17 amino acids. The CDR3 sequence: CASSQGGTGPAAYGYTF. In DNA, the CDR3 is TGCGCCAGCAGCCAAGGTGGGACAGGTCCCGCTGCATATGGCTACACCTTC.

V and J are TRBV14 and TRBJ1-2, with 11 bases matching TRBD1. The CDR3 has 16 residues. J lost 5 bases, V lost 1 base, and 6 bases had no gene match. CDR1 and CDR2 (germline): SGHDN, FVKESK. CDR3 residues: CASSQGGTGGRYGYTF. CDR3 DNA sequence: TGTGCCAGCAGCCAAGGCGGGACAGGGGGAAGGTATGGCTACACCTTC.

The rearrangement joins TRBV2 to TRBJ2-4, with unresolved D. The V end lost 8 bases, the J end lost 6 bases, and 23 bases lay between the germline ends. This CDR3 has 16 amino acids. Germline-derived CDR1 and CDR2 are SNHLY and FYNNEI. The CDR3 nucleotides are TGTGCCAGCCGAAAGCGCTTCTTAGGAACGGGAAACATTCAGTACTTC. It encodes CASRKRFLGTGNIQYF.

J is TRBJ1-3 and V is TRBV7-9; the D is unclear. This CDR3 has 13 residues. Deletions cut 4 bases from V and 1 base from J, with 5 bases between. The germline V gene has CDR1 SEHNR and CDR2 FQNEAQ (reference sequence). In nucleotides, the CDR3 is TGTGCCAGCAGCTCTACATCTGGAAACACCATATATTTT. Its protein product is CASSSTSGNTIYF.

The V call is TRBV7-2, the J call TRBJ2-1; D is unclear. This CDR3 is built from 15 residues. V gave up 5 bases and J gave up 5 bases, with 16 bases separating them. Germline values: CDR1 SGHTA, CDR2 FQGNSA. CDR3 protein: CASSPNLDPNNEQFF. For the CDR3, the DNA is TGTGCCAGCAGCCCCAACTTGGACCCGAACAATGAGCAGTTCTTC.

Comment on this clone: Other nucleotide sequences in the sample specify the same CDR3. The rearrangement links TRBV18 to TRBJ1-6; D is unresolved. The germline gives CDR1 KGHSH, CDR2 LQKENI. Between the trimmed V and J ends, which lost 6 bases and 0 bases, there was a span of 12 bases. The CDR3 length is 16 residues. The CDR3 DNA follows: TGTGCCAGCTCTCGGACGGAGAGCTCCTATAATTCACCCCTCCACTTT. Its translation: CASSRTESSYNSPLHF.

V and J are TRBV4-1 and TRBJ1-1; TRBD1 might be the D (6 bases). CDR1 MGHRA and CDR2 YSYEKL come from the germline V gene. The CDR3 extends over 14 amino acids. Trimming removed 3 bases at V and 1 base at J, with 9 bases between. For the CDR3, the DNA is TGCGCCAGCAGCCACACGGACAGGAACACTGAAGCTTTCTTT. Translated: CASSHTDRNTEAFF.

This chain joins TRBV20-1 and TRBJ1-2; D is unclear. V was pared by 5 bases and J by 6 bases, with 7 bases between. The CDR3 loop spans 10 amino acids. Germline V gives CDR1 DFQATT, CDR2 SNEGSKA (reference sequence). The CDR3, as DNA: TGCAGTGCTGGCCCGGATGGCTACACCTTC. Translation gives CSAGPDGYTF.

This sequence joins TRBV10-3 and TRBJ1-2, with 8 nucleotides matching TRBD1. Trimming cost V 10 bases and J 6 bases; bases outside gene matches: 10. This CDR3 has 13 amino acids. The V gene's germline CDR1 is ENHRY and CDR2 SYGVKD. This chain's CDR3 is CASQDGQGHGYTF. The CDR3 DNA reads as TGTGCCAGCCAAGACGGACAGGGTCATGGCTACACCTTC.

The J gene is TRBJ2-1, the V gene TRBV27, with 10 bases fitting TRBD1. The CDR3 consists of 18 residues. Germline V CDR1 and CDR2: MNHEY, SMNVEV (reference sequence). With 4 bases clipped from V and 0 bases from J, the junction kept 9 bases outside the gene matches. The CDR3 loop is CASSSLWDRGLSYNEQFF. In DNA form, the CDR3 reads TGTGCCAGCAGTTCTCTCTGGGACAGGGGACTCTCCTACAATGAGCAGTTCTTC.

The CDR3 sequence is CASSPDRGRGTEAFF. CDR3 nucleotide sequence: TGTGCCAGCAGCCCAGACAGGGGCCGGGGCACTGAAGCTTTCTTT. The chain joins TRBV5-6 to TRBJ1-1; the match to TRBD1 covers 8 bases. The V gene end was trimmed by 4 bases and the J gene end by 4 bases; junction bases not matched to a gene: 9. Germline V gene sequence: CDR1 SGHDT, CDR2 YYEEEE. This CDR3 is built from 15 residues.

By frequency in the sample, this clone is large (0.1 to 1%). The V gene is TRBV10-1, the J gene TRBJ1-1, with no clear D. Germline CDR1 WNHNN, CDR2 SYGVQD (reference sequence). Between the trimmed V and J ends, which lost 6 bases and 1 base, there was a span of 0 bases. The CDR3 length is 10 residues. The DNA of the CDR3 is TGCGCCAGCAGGAACACTGAAGCTTTCTTT. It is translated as CASRNTEAFF.

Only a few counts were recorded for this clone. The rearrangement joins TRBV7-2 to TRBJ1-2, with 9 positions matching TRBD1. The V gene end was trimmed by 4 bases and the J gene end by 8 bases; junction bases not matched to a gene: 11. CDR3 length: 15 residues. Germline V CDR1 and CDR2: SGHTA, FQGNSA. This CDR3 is CASSSQRQGGDGYTF. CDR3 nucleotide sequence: TGTGCCAGCAGCTCCCAGCGACAGGGGGGGGACGGCTACACCTTC.

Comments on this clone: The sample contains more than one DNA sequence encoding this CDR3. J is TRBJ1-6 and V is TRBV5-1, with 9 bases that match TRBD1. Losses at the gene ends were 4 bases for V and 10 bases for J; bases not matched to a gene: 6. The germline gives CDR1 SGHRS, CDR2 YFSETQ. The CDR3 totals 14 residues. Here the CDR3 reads CASSLGQGDSPLHF. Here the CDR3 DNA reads TGCGCCAGCAGCCTGGGACAGGGCGACTCACCCCTCCACTTT.

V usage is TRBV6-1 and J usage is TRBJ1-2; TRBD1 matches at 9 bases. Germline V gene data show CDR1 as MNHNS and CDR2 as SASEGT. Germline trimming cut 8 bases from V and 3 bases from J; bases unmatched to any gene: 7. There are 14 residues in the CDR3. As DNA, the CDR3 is TGTGCCAGCGGATGGAGACAGGGGGACTATGGCTACACCTTC. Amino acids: CASGWRQGDYGYTF.

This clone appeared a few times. The CDR3 DNA reads TGTGCCAGCAGCTTAGGAGGAGGGTACGAGGACAATGAGCAGTTCTTC. Amino acids: CASSLGGGYEDNEQFF. The chain links TRBV7-2 to TRBJ2-1, with a weak D call TRBD2 (6 bases). Trimming left V 1 base short and J 5 bases short, with 15 bases between. Germline V lookup: CDR1 SGHTA, CDR2 FQGNSA. The CDR3 has 16 residues.

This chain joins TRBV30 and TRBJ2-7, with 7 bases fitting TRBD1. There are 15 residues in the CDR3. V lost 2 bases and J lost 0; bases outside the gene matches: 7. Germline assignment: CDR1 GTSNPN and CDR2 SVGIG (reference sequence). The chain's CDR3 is CAWSPRTGGSYEQYF. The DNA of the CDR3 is TGTGCCTGGAGTCCTCGGACAGGAGGCTCCTACGAGCAGTACTTC.

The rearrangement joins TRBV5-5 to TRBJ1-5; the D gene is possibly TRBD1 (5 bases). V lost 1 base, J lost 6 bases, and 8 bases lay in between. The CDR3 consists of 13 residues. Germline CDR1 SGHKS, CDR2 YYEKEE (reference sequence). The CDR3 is CASSLRGTQPQHF. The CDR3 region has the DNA TGTGCCAGCAGCTTGCGGGGGACTCAGCCCCAGCATTTT.

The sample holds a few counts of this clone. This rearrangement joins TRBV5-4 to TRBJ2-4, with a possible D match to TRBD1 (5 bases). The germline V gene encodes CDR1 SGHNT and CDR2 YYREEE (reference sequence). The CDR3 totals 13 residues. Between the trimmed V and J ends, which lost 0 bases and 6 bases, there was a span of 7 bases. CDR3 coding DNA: TGTGCCAGCAGCTTGGAAAGGGGAAACATTCAGTACTTC. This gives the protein CASSLERGNIQYF.

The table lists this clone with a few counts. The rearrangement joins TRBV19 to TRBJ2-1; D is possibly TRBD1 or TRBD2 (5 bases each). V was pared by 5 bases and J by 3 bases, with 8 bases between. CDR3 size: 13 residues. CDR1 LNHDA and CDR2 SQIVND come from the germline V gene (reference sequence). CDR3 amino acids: CASSRGDYNEQFF. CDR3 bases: TGTGCCAGTAGTCGAGGGGACTACAATGAGCAGTTCTTC.

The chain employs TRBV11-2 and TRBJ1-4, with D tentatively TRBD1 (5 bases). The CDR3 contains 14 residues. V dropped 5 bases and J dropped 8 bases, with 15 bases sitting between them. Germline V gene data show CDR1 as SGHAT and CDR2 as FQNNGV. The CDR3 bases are TGTGCCAGCAGCACTACAAGGGACCCCGAAAAACTGTTTTTT. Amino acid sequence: CASSTTRDPEKLFF.

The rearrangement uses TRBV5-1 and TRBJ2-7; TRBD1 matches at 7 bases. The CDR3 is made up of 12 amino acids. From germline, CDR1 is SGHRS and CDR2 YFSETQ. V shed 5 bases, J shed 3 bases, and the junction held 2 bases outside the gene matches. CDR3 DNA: TGCGCCAGCAGTAGGGACAGCTACGAGCAGTACTTC. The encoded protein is CASSRDSYEQYF.

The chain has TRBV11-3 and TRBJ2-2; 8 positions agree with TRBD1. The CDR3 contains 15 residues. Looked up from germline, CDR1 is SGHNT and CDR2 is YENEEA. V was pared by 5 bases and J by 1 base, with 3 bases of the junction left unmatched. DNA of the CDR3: TGTGCCAGCAGCCAGACAGGGGTGAACACCGGGGAGCTGTTTTTT. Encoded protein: CASSQTGVNTGELFF. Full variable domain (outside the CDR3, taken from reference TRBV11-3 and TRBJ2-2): EAGVVQSPRYKIIEKKQPVAFWCNPISGHNTLYWYLQNLGQGPELLIRYENEEAVDDSQLPKDRFSAERLKGVDSTLKIQPAELGDSAVYLCASSQTGVNTGELFFGEGSRLTVL.

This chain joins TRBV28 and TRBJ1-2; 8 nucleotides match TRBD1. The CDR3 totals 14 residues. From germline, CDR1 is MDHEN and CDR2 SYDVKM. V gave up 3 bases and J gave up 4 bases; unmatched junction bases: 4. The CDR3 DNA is TGTGCCAGCAGTTTCTCCGGACAGGGCTATGGCTACACCTTC. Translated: CASSFSGQGYGYTF.

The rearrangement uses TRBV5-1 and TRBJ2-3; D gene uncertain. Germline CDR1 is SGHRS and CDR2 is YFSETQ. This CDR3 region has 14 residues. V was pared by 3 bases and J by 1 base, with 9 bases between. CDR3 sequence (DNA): TGCGCCAGCAGCTCAACTACCGGCACAGATACGCAGTATTTT. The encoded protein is CASSSTTGTDTQYF. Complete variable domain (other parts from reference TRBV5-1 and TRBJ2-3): KAGVTQTPRYLIKTRGQQVTLSCSPISGHRSVSWYQQTPGQGLQFLFEYFSETQRNKGNFPGRFSGRQFSNSRSEMNVSTLELGDSALYLCASSSTTGTDTQYFGPGTRLTVL.

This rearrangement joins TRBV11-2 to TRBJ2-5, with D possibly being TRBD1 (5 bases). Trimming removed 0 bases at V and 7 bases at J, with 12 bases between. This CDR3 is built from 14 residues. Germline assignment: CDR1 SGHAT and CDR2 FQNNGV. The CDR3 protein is CASSLDSRVGTQYF. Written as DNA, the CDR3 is TGTGCCAGCAGCTTAGATAGCAGGGTCGGGACCCAGTACTTC.